These 2 T cell receptor beta chains were sequenced from one sample in a study of blood T cells in healthy people across ages. Then a second PCR, running about 6 to 12 cycles, was carried out with a sample-barcoded 5' primer and a J-beta primer mix. From the 5' RACE reads, TCRdb called clonotypes with MiXCR, one entry per CDR3 protein. The sample lists about 1 million distinct CDR3 sequences; 40% to 55% were seen once. Specimen: blood. The receptors were gathered from an older woman in good health.

This clonotype was recorded a few times. The rearrangement joins TRBV7-6 to TRBJ2-1, with TRBD2 identical over 7 bases. The CDR3 totals 13 residues. The germline V gene has CDR1 SGHVS and CDR2 FNYEAQ. Germline trimming cut 5 bases from V and 7 bases from J; bases unmatched to any gene: 5. Written as DNA, the CDR3 is TGTGCCAGCAGCCTTAAAGCGGGGAATGAGCAGTTCTTC. Its translation is CASSLKAGNEQFF.

V usage is TRBV12-3 or TRBV12-4 and J usage is TRBJ2-2, with D unclear. The CDR3 covers 14 residues. The V end was cut by 3 bases, the J end by 3 bases, with 8 bases between. Written as DNA, the CDR3 is TGTGCCAGCAGTTTCGCCACCTACACCGGGGAGCTGTTTTTT. Translation gives CASSFATYTGELFF.